The clone carrying this TCR beta chain was observed once. The data were obtained in a study of blood T cell repertoires in COVID-19. Background on the study: Material from acute and convalescent COVID-19 was sourced from the United States, Italy and Spain. T cells, B-cell-depleted T cells, or PBMCs supplied cDNA or gDNA.

Sequencing used immunoSEQ multiplex PCR; TCRdb keeps in-frame clones, though not all of them. Among about 190,000 clones, about 86% were seen once, and the ten largest hold 13% to 15%. Germline assignment: CDR1 LNHDA and CDR2 SQIVND (reference sequence). Between the trimmed V and J ends, which lost 6 bases and 1 base, there was a span of 7 bases. The CDR3 extends over 13 amino acids. The genes are TRBV19 and TRBJ1-5; the D is unclear. Sequencing was done on a sample of peripheral blood. This TCR was sampled from a young man with active or convalescent COVID-19. The CDR3 sequence: CASSKESNQPQHF. For the CDR3, the DNA is TGTGCCAGTAGCAAAGAGAGCAATCAGCCCCAGCATTTT.